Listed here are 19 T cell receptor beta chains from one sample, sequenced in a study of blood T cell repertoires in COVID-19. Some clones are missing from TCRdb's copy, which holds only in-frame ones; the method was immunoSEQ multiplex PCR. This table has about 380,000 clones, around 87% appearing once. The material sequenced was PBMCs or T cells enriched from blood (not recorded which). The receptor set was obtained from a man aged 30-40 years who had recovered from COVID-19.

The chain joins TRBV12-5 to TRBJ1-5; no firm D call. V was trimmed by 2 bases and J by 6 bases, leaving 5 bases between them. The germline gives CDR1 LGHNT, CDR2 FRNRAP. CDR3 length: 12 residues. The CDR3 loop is CASGLTTQPQHF. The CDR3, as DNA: TGTGCTAGTGGTTTGACTACTCAGCCCCAGCATTTT.

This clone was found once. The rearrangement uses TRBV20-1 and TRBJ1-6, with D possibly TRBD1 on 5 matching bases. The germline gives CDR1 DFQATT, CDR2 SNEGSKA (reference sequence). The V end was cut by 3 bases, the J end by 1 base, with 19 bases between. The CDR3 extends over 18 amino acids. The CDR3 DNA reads TGCAGTGCTAGTAGGGGTGCTACGGGGAGGTCCTATAATTCACCCCTCCACTTT. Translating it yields CSASRGATGRSYNSPLHF.

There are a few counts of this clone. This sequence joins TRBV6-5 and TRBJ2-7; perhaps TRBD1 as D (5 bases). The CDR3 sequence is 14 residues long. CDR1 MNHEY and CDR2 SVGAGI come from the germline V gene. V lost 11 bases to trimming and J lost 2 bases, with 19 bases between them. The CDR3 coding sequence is TGTGCCGTACGCAGGACACCCAACCCCTACGAGCAGTACTTC. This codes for CAVRRTPNPYEQYF.

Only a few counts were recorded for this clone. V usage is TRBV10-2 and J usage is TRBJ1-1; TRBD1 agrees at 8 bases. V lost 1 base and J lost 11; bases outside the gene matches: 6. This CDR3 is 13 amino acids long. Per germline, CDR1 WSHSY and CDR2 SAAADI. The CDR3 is CASSEFQGADAFF. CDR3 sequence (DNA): TGCGCCAGCAGTGAGTTCCAGGGGGCCGATGCTTTCTTT.

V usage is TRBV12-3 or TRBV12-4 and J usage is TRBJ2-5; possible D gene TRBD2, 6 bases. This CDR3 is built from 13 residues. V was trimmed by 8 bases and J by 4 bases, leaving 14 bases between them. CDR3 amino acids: CASGGASLETQYF. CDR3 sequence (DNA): TGTGCCAGCGGAGGGGCCTCCCTAGAGACCCAGTACTTC.

The DNA for the CDR3 is TGTGCCAGCAGCCCGGGACAGGGGGGAACCGGGGAGCTGTTTTTT. It is translated as CASSPGQGGTGELFF. The chain uses TRBV2 and TRBJ2-2; 11 nucleotides agree with TRBD1. V trimming: 6 bases; J trimming: 5 bases; junction bases outside the gene matches: 5. Per the germline V gene, CDR1 is SNHLY and CDR2 is FYNNEI. The length of the CDR3 is 15 residues.

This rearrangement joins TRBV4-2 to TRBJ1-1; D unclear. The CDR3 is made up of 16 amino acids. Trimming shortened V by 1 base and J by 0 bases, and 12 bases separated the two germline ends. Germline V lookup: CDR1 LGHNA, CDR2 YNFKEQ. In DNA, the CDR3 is TGTGCCAGCAGCCAAGTTCGTATGAGTATGAACACTGAAGCTTTCTTT. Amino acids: CASSQVRMSMNTEAFF.

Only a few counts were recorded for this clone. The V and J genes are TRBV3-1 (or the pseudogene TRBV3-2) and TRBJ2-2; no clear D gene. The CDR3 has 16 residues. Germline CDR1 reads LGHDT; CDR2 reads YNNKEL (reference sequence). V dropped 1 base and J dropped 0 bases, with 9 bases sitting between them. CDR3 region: CASSQVAFPNTGELFF. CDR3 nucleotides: TGTGCCAGCAGCCAAGTGGCATTTCCGAACACCGGGGAGCTGTTTTTT.

The CDR3 DNA follows: TGCGCCAGCCGAAGACAGGGGGCTAACACTGAAGCTTTCTTT. Protein: CASRRQGANTEAFF. The chain combines TRBV10-2 with TRBJ1-1; 10 bases match TRBD1. V shed 8 bases and J 2 bases; nucleotides not matched to a gene: 5. CDR1 is WSHSY, CDR2 SAAADI, per germline. This CDR3 is 14 amino acids long.

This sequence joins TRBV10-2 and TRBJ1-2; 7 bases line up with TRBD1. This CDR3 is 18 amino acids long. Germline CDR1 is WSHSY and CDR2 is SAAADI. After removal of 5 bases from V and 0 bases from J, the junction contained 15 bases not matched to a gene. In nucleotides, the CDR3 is TGCGCCAGCAGTTTCTCCCGGCGGACAGGCCTCCCTAACTATGGCTACACCTTC. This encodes CASSFSRRTGLPNYGYTF.

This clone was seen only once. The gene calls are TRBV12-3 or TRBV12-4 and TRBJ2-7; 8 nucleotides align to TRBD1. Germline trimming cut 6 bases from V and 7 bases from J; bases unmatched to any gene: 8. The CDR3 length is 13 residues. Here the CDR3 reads CASRRTGLLEQYF. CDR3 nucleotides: TGTGCCAGCAGGAGGACAGGGTTGTTAGAGCAGTACTTC.

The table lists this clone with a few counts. DNA for the CDR3: TGTGCCAGCAGCTGGGGGGGCAATGAGCAGTTCTTC. Its protein is CASSWGGNEQFF. J is TRBJ2-1 and V is TRBV11-2, with 7 bases fitting TRBD2. Trimming removed 4 bases from V and 6 bases from J; junction bases left unmatched: 0. There are 12 residues in the CDR3. The V gene's germline CDR1 is SGHAT and CDR2 FQNNGV.

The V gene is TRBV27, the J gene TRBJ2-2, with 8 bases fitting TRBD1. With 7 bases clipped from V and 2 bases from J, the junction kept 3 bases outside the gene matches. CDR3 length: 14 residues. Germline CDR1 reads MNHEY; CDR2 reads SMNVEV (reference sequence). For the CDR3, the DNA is TGTGCCAGCAAACAGGGGGACAACACCGGGGAGCTGTTTTTT. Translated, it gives CASKQGDNTGELFF.

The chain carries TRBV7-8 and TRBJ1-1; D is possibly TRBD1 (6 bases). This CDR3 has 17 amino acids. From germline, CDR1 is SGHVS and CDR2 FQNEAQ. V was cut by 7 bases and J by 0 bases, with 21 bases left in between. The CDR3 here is CASKPRGYNPLNTEAFF. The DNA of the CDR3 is TGTGCCAGCAAACCAAGGGGGTATAATCCCCTGAACACTGAAGCTTTCTTT.

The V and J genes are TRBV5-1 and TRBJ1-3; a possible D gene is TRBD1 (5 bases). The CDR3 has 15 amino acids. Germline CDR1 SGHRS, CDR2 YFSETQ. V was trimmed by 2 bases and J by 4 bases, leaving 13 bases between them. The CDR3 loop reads CASSFSGGEGNTIYF. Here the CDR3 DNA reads TGCGCCAGCAGCTTTTCCGGGGGGGAAGGAAACACCATATATTTT.

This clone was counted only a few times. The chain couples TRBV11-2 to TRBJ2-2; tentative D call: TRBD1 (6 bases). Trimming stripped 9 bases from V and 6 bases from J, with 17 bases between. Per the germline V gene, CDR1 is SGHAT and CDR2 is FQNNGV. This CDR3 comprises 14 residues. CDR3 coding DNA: TGTGCCAGTTCCGGGACAAGGAGCGCCGGGGAGCTGTTTTTT. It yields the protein CASSGTRSAGELFF.

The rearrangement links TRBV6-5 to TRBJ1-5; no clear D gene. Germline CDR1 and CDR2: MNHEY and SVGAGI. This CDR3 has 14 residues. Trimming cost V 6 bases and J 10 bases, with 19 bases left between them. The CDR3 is CASRDLAVIYPQHF. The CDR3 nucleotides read TGTGCCAGCAGGGATCTGGCGGTCATATATCCCCAGCATTTT.

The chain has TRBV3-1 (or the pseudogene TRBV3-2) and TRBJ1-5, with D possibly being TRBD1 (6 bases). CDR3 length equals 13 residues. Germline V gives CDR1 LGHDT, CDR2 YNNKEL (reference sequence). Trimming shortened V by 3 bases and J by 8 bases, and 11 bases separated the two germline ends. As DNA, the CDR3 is TGTGCCAGCAGCCACAGGGGTCCAGAGCCCCAGCATTTT. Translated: CASSHRGPEPQHF.

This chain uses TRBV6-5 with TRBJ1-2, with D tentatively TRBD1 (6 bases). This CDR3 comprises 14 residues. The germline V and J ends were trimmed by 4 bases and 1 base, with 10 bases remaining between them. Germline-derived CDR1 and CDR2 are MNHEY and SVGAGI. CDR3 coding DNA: TGTGCCAGCAGTTTTTCAGGGGTTAACTATGGCTACACCTTC. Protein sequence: CASSFSGVNYGYTF.